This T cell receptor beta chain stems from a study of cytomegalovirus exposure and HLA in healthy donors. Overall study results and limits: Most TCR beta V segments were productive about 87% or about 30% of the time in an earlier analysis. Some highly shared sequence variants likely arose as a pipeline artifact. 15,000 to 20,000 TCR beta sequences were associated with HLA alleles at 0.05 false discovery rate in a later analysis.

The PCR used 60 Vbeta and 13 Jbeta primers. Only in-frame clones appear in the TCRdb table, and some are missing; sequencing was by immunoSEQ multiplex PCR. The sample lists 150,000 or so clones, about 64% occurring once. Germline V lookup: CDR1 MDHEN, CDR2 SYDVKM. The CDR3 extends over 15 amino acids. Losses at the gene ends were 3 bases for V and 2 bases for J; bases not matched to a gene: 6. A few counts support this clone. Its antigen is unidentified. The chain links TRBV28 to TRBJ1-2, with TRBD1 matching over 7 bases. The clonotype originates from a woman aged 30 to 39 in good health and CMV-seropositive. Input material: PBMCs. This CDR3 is CASSFEKGANYGYTF. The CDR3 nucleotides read TGTGCCAGCAGTTTTGAGAAGGGGGCAAACTATGGCTACACCTTC.